This T cell receptor beta chain was sequenced for a study of radiation and T cells in renal cell carcinoma. Germline assignment: CDR1 MNHEY and CDR2 SMNVEV (reference sequence). Trimming took 7 bases from V and 8 from J, leaving 8 bases between them. The CDR3 extends over 10 amino acids. Regarding time point: blood 4 weeks post-SBRT, at nephrectomy. This sample's treatment: 15 Gy SBRT to primary tumor, nephrectomy 4 weeks later. Nephrectomy followed 15 Gy stereotactic body radiation by 4 weeks. Using immunoSEQ multiplex PCR, the repertoire was profiled, and TCRdb retains in-frame clones only, with some absent. This sample carries about 100,000 clones, 70% to 85% of them seen once, and the ten largest clones take more than 7%.

The sequence came from a man aged 55 to 70 with renal cell carcinoma. The gene calls are TRBV27 and TRBJ1-2; no definite D call. The input for sequencing was blood, taken from a patient whose treatment included radiotherapy and nephrectomy. CDR3 bases: TGTGCCAGCACCGGGATGGGCTACACCTTC. Translating it yields CASTGMGYTF.